This TCR beta chain stems from a study of blood T cell repertoires in COVID-19 (TCRdb year 2020). Notes on the research overall: Samples covering the acute and convalescent phases of COVID-19 were provided by collaborators in the United States, Italy and Spain. The prospective study material was composed of cDNA or gDNA derived from T cells, B-cell-depleted T cells, or PBMCs. Deeply sampled blood TCRbeta repertoires from subjects exposed to, actively infected with, or recovered from COVID-19 were included in the dataset. A freely available public database, intended as a resource for researchers studying the immune response to SARS-CoV-2, is where the repertoires were released. The samples were drawn from two sources: the first 160 participants of the ongoing ImmuneRACE study, and 1,000 to 1,500 subjects contributed by 6 global collaborators. Sample metadata almost always included a de-identified subject ID, COVID-19 status, age in years and sex. Where HLA class I and class II types were available, the types were taken from metadata supplied by the sample provider, not from assay-based typing.

Each collaborating institution followed its own protocols to collect whole blood in K2EDTA tubes. For TCRbeta analysis, collaborator samples were shipped as frozen whole blood, as isolated PBMCs, or as DNA extracted from either sample type. On this clone: Its antigen is unknown. No much larger clone exists at a distance of one base, and base qualities are not known.

TCRbeta CDR3 regions were amplified from genomic DNA by means of the immunoSEQ Assay, a bias-controlled multiplex PCR. For the original study's pipeline: Nucleated cell counts per sample were estimated from amplification of reference gene primers within the assay. Sequence reads were collapsed and filtered to measure the absolute abundance of every unique TCRbeta CDR3 rearrangement. Productive Simpson clonality was computed per sample as the square root of Simpson's diversity index over productive rearrangements. Held by TCRdb, this immuneACCESS table contains in-frame sequences only and omits some clones. Under half of the omission traces to an unresolved V gene where checked; the cause of the rest is unknown. V and J calls and clone size come straight from that table; D and trimming were deduced from the DNA. The sample table records 180,000 or so clones; 70% to 90% of these occur just once. Of the sample, approximately 9.8% falls within the top ten clones.

Study-level results and caveats: How much clinical and demographic metadata was included differed by source and by participant, and the metadata was provided uncurated.

Trimming takes 6 bases off V and 9 bases off J; junction bases not matched to a gene: 12. The CDR3 sequence holds 14 residues, the cysteine and phenylalanine included. The CDR3 DNA has 42 bases and is translated from base 1. CDR1 and CDR2, per the germline V gene, are SNHLY and FYNNEI. Sequences were obtained from peripheral blood. The sequence was collected from a woman aged 80 or older with acute or convalescent COVID-19. Recombination connected TRBV2 to TRBJ2-3; 7 bases in the middle match TRBD1. The CDR3 here reads CASRDGQAAITQYF. The sequenced DNA is TGTGCCAGCAGGGACGGACAGGCGGCAATAACGCAGTATTTT.